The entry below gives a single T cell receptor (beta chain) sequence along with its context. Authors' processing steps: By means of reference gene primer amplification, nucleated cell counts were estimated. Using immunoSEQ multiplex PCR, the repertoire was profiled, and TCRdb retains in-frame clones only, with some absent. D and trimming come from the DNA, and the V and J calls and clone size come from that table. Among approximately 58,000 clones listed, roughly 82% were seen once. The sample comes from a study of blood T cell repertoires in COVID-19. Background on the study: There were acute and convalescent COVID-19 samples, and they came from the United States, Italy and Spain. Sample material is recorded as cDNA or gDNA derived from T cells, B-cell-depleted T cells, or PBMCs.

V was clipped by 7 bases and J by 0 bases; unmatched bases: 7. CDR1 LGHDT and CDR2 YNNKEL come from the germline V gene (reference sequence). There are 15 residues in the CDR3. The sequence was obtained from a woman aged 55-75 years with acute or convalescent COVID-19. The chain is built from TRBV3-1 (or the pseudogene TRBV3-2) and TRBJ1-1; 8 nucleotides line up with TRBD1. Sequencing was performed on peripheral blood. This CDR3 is CASTRGDRLNTEAFF. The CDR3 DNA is TGTGCCAGCACCCGAGGGGACAGGTTGAACACTGAAGCTTTCTTT.